This TCR beta chain was retrieved from a study of blood T cell repertoires in COVID-19 (dated by TCRdb to about 2020). About the full investigation: Collaborator samples came from the United States, Italy and Spain and covered acute and convalescent phases of COVID-19. The prospective study material was composed of cDNA or gDNA derived from T cells, B-cell-depleted T cells, or PBMCs. Samples were obtained from the ongoing ImmuneRACE study (first 160 participants) and from 1,254 subjects provided by 6 global collaborators. Where available, HLA class I and class II types were obtained from metadata supplied by the sample provider rather than from assay-based typing. The sample metadata nearly always contained a de-identified subject ID, COVID-19 status, age in years and sex. The dataset comprised deeply sampled blood TCRbeta repertoires from subjects exposed to, actively infected with, or recovered from COVID-19. A freely available public database, intended as a resource for researchers studying the immune response to SARS-CoV-2, is where the repertoires were released. Results and caveats for the whole study, not just this receptor: Clinical and demographic metadata were provided uncurated, with the amount varying by source and participant.

With respect to this clone: The antigen it recognizes is unknown. Per-base quality was not reported, and no clone a single base away is much larger than it.

There are 13 amino acids in the CDR3, from cysteine to phenylalanine inclusive. Only the CDR3 part of the read is kept: 39 bases, read in frame from the first base. V drops 8 bases and J drops 4 bases, leaving 14 bases in between. From a lookup of the germline V gene (reference sequence), CDR1 and CDR2 are SEHNR and FQNEAQ. TCRbeta CDR3 regions were amplified from genomic DNA using the immunoSEQ Assay, a bias-controlled multiplex PCR. The authors processed their data as follows. The number of nucleated cells in each sample was estimated by amplification of reference gene primers within the assay. Sequence reads were collapsed and filtered to measure the absolute abundance of every unique TCRbeta CDR3 rearrangement. Productive Simpson clonality was computed per sample as the square root of Simpson's diversity index over productive rearrangements. The source is immuneACCESS, and TCRdb retained only in-frame sequences with V and J called. Part of the clones is not carried over; for the studies checked, unresolved V genes explain less than half of this, and the remainder is unexplained. Clonal size and the V and J genes are those of that table, whereas D and trimming came from the DNA. The sample profile shows a few hundred thousand clones; nearly 90% of them were found once. The ten largest clones represent approximately 5% of the sample.

Participants in the prospective study were enrolled through a virtual design, were aged roughly 18 to 100 years, and lived in approximately 24 United States geographic areas. Cohort assignment in the prospective study relied on participant-reported clinical history from a screening survey and a study questionnaire. For ImmuneRACE Cohort 3, a participant was defined as recovered based on two consecutive negative NP/OP PCR tests, clearance by a healthcare professional, or resolution of symptoms. In the prospective study, whole blood, serum and a nasopharyngeal or oropharyngeal swab were collected from each participant by mobile phlebotomists. Prospective study participants could optionally give additional blood draws and questionnaires over an approximately two-month period. Before DNA extraction, blood samples from the prospective study were shipped at room temperature or frozen.

The sample taken for sequencing was PBMCs or T cells enriched from blood (not recorded which). The chain employs TRBV7-9 and TRBJ1-1; the D gene is unclear. The origin of this receptor is a woman in her twenties or thirties who had recovered from COVID-19. The CDR3 has the sequence CASGLGRSTEAFF. The nucleotide sequence is TGTGCCAGCGGGTTAGGGAGGAGCACTGAAGCTTTCTTT.